The text below deals with one T cell receptor (beta chain). What this receptor recognizes is not known. No base-level quality is on record; no much larger clone is a single base apart. The treatment or condition tag for this specimen amounts to: over 15 received Ad26.COV2.S at low or high dose, single or two shots; five or six received placebo; per-sample allocation not given. For vaccine and placebo recipients, the sequenced repertoires came from samples collected on day 63 after the first injection. In Cohort 1b, about two dozen adults aged 18-55 years were enrolled at a single site in Boston, USA, between 29 July and 7 August 2020. Ad26.COV2.S consisted of a replication-incompetent adenovirus type 26 vector by which a prefusion-stabilized SARS-CoV-2 spike protein from the original Wuhan strain was expressed. The data are from a study of Ad26.COV2.S vaccination and SARS-CoV-2 variants (dated by TCRdb to the early 2020s). Study-wide context: Vaccine-arm donors were drawn from COV1001, a multicentre, randomized, double-blind, placebo-controlled phase I-IIa trial of Ad26.COV2.S in healthy adults. Dosing of Ad26.COV2.S was intramuscular, at either 5x10^10 or 1x10^11 viral particles, delivered as one shot or as two shots spaced 56 days apart. Sequencing of the TCRbeta repertoire served to evaluate the specificity and breadth of SARS-CoV-2-reactive T cell receptors following Ad26.COV2.S vaccination. A total of 32 samples were included in the TCR-sequenced set, comprising roughly 19 Ad26.COV2.S vaccine recipients, 5 placebo recipients and 8 SARS-CoV-2 convalescent individuals. Trial participants were randomized into five groups of five, in which low-dose or high-dose Ad26.COV2.S was given once or twice, or placebo was given on both occasions. Investigators remained blinded to trial group allocation during experiments and outcome assessment.

Results and caveats for the whole study, not just this receptor: Spike-specific TCR breadth was higher in Ad26.COV2.S recipients than in placebo recipients (P = 0.0014). After vaccination, substantial breadth of spike-specific CD8+ and CD4+ T cell responses was reported. The authors noted that the TCR breadth and depth analyses may have underestimated total T cell responses. Non-spike TCR breadth was comparable between vaccine and placebo recipients, consistent with the vaccine containing only spike. Comparing responses between vaccine doses or regimens was not something the study was powered to do.

The germline V gene specifies SGHAT as CDR1 and FQNNGV as CDR2. Measured from the cysteine to the phenylalanine, the CDR3 is 15 residues long. Of all the DNA, just the CDR3 is kept, 45 bases in frame from base 1. The junction carries 13 bases between V and J, which are trimmed by 1 base and 3 bases respectively. The immunoSEQ Assay was used to sequence TCRbeta CDR3 regions. After extraction, genomic DNA underwent amplification by bias-controlled multiplex PCR, followed by high-throughput sequencing. On the study's bioinformatics: To quantify the absolute abundance of every unique TCRbeta CDR3 region, sequences were collapsed and filtered. T cell fraction was estimated by normalizing TCRbeta template counts to usable DNA, with usable DNA measured through amplification of reference genes found in all nucleated cells. Repertoire TCRs were annotated as SARS-CoV-2-specific when V gene, CDR3 amino acid sequence and J gene were exactly matched to a known reactive TCR set. The reference SARS-CoV-2 TCR set was obtained from MIRA and was filtered for enrichment in COVID-19-positive ImmuneCODE repertoires, whereby public or cross-reactive TCRs were removed. Using the MIRA antigens, annotated TCRs were further analysed by specific ORF or by position within an ORF. Depth was the summed frequency of annotated unique rearrangements, while breadth was defined as annotated unique rearrangements over total unique productive rearrangements. TCR breadth was compared between groups using two-sided Wilcoxon rank-sum tests. As stored in TCRdb, this immuneACCESS dataset retains in-frame rearrangements with V and J assigned. A fraction of the clones does not appear; measured against another copy, unresolved V genes explain less than half of the discrepancy, and the remainder lacks a known reason. V and J calls and clone size are copied from that table; D and trimming were computed from the DNA. The sample table holds approximately 300,000 clones, of which about 86% were seen once. The biggest ten clones account for more than 1.5% of the sample.

The chain was built from TRBV11-2 and TRBJ2-7; the D gene is unclear. The clonotype was recovered from a person aged 18-60 years who received the Ad26.COV2.S COVID-19 vaccine or a placebo. Sequenced here: peripheral blood, sampled in a trial of Ad26.COV2.S vaccine versus placebo. The bases are TGTGCCAGCAGCTTAGTAGACTCGCCGAACTACGAGCAGTACTTC. It specifies CASSLVDSPNYEQYF.